This T cell receptor (beta chain) was recovered during a study of molecular identifiers for immune sequencing clone quantification. Trimming pared 2 bases from V and 2 bases from J, leaving 10 bases between. This CDR3 spans 14 amino acids. Per germline, CDR1 SEHNR and CDR2 FQNEAQ (reference sequence). Study-level results: Investigators reportedly could detect spiked Jurkat TCR RNA from one cell among some 940,000 naive cells.

TCRdb re-called the PCR reads with MiXCR, one entry per CDR3 protein. The repertoire holds about 330,000 distinct CDR3 sequences, with roughly 24% as singletons. This clonotype was seen only a few times. The antigen remains unidentified. This clonotype originated in a human donor in good health. Some libraries in this study had Jurkat cell RNA spiked in. The sample was naive CD8+ T cells from blood, with Jurkat cell RNA spiked in. Stated subset: FACS-sorted CD8+CD4-CCR7+CD45RA+ naive T cells. The rearrangement uses TRBV7-9 and TRBJ2-7; D not resolved. The CDR3 loop is CASSLSAAAYEQYF. The CDR3 DNA follows: TGTGCCAGCAGCTTATCGGCCGCAGCCTACGAGCAGTACTTC.